One sample yielded the 20 T cell receptor beta chains listed below, sequenced in a study of cytomegalovirus exposure and HLA in healthy donors. The PCR contained 60 Vbeta and 13 Jbeta primers. Profiled with immunoSEQ multiplex PCR; TCRdb holds only in-frame clones, not every one. The data hold approximately 150,000 clones, with around 80% observed a single time. The specimen was PBMCs. The receptors originated from a boy aged 2 to 10 in good health and CMV-seronegative.

The V call is TRBV28, the J call TRBJ2-3; possible D gene TRBD2, 6 bases. There are 16 residues in the CDR3. From germline, CDR1 is MDHEN and CDR2 SYDVKM. With 8 bases removed from V and 0 bases from J, the gap between germline ends came to 18 bases. CDR3 region: CASPPGPTSSTDTQYF. DNA of the CDR3: TGTGCCAGCCCTCCCGGTCCCACTAGCAGCACAGATACGCAGTATTTT.

The chain recombines TRBV4-1 with TRBJ1-1; a weak D match, TRBD1 (5 bases). The CDR3 contains 17 residues. Per germline, CDR1 MGHRA and CDR2 YSYEKL. Trimming cost V 2 bases and J 1 base, with 17 bases left between them. CDR3 sequence reads: CASSQHHPRGKNTEAFF. Here the CDR3 DNA reads TGCGCCAGCAGCCAACACCACCCACGGGGGAAGAACACTGAAGCTTTCTTT.

CDR3 bases: TGTGCCAGCAGCCAAGACAGACGAATATGGAGCGATGGAACTGAAGCTTTCTTT. Translating it yields CASSQDRRIWSDGTEAFF. This rearrangement joins TRBV14 to TRBJ1-1; no reliable D call. The CDR3 has 18 amino acids. V dropped 0 bases and J dropped 5 bases, with 22 bases sitting between them. Germline V gene data show CDR1 as SGHDN and CDR2 as FVKESK.

Here the CDR3 DNA reads TGCGCCAGCAGGGCGGGGATTGGAGAGACCCAGTACTTC. This encodes CASRAGIGETQYF. The chain recombines TRBV5-1 with TRBJ2-5; D is possibly TRBD2 (6 bases). Germline V gene lookup returns CDR1 SGHRS and CDR2 YFSETQ. The CDR3 covers 13 residues. Deletions cut 5 bases from V and 4 bases from J, with 12 bases between.

The V and J genes are TRBV6-1 and TRBJ2-1; D is undetermined. Trimming shortened V by 6 bases and J by 4 bases, and 13 bases separated the two germline ends. The CDR3 spans 14 residues. In germline, CDR1 is MNHNS, CDR2 SASEGT. In nucleotides, the CDR3 is TGTGCCAGCAGACCCGTCGAGAGGTACAATGAGCAGTTCTTC. Protein: CASRPVERYNEQFF.

This chain joins TRBV7-2 and TRBJ2-6, with D possibly being TRBD1 (6 bases). V was pared by 0 bases and J by 0 bases, with 15 bases between. The CDR3 extends over 19 amino acids. Germline V gives CDR1 SGHTA, CDR2 FQGNSA. The CDR3 bases are TGTGCCAGCAGCTTAGCCCCCGGACAGTTGGGCTCTGGGGCCAACGTCCTGACTTTC. Translated: CASSLAPGQLGSGANVLTF.

This clone has only a few counts. The chain has TRBV2 and TRBJ1-1; D is undetermined. V lost 4 bases and J lost 4, with 4 bases in between. The CDR3 has 11 amino acids. The germline V gene encodes CDR1 SNHLY and CDR2 FYNNEI. The CDR3 nucleotides read TGTGCCAGCAGTGGTATCACTGAAGCTTTCTTT. Its protein is CASSGITEAFF.

The chain couples TRBV4-1 to TRBJ1-1, with D hard to call. CDR1 and CDR2 (germline): MGHRA, YSYEKL. The CDR3 consists of 14 residues. V was clipped by 5 bases and J by 1 base, with 11 bases between them. The CDR3 reads CASSYMTGNTEAFF. CDR3 nucleotides: TGCGCCAGCAGCTATATGACGGGGAACACTGAAGCTTTCTTT.

V is TRBV6-4 and J is TRBJ2-1, with D possibly TRBD2 on 6 matching bases. Per germline, CDR1 MRHNA and CDR2 SNTAGT. V was clipped by 3 bases and J by 7 bases, with 13 bases between them. CDR3 length equals 14 residues. CDR3 loop: CASSEEGGANEQFF. For the CDR3, the DNA is TGTGCCAGCAGTGAGGAAGGCGGGGCGAATGAGCAGTTCTTC.

V gene TRBV30 combines with J gene TRBJ1-2, with D perhaps TRBD1 (5 bases). CDR1 is GTSNPN, CDR2 SVGIG, per germline (reference sequence). CDR3 size: 12 residues. V gave up 3 bases and J gave up 8 bases, with 13 bases separating them. In DNA, the CDR3 is TGTGCCTGGAGCCCGGGGGTTGGAGGCTACACCTTC. Protein product: CAWSPGVGGYTF.

V gene TRBV6-4 combines with J gene TRBJ1-1; D call uncertain. The V gene lost 0 bases and the J gene lost 8 bases, with 10 bases spanning the gap. The CDR3 consists of 13 residues. CDR1 is MRHNA, CDR2 SNTAGT, per germline. CDR3: CASSDSDSGEAFF. As DNA, the CDR3 is TGTGCCAGCAGTGACTCCGATTCAGGAGAAGCTTTCTTT.

The rearrangement uses TRBV14 and TRBJ2-1; TRBD1 might be the D (6 bases). Germline V lookup: CDR1 SGHDN, CDR2 FVKESK. This CDR3 comprises 12 residues. The ends were cut back, 4 bases at V and 10 bases at J, with 11 bases in the middle. Here the CDR3 DNA reads TGTGCCAGCAGCCCAGGGGCACGGGAGCAGTTCTTC. Protein: CASSPGAREQFF.

The rearrangement uses TRBV10-3 and TRBJ2-3, with D possibly being TRBD2 (6 bases). This CDR3 has 14 residues. Germline lookup yields CDR1 ENHRY and CDR2 SYGVKD. The V and J ends lost 4 bases and 1 base respectively, with 9 bases between them. DNA for the CDR3: TGTGCCATCAGTGGTCCGGGAGGCACAGATACGCAGTATTTT. Its protein product is CAISGPGGTDTQYF.

The chain links TRBV2 to TRBJ2-7; 7 bases are a match to TRBD2. CDR1 is SNHLY, CDR2 FYNNEI, per germline. The CDR3 totals 15 residues. Trimming took 9 bases from V and 6 from J; bases not matched to a gene: 17. The CDR3 here is CASASTAGDPTEQYF. CDR3 bases: TGTGCCAGTGCTTCGACGGCGGGGGACCCTACCGAGCAGTACTTC.

The chain links TRBV2 to TRBJ1-2; D might be TRBD1 (5 bases). The CDR3 runs 15 residues. Germline V lookup: CDR1 SNHLY, CDR2 FYNNEI. V dropped 5 bases and J dropped 0 bases, with 13 bases sitting between them. CDR3 coding DNA: TGTGCCAGCAGTCCCGGGGGAGCTGCTAACTATGGCTACACCTTC. Residues: CASSPGGAANYGYTF.

This sequence joins TRBV4-1 and TRBJ1-6; 9 nucleotides agree with TRBD1. The CDR3 totals 14 residues. CDR1 is MGHRA and CDR2 is YSYEKL in the germline V gene. The J segment lost 8 bases and the V segment lost 6 bases, leaving 5 bases of the junction unmatched. CDR3 coding DNA: TGCGCCAGCAGACAGACAGGGGGTTATTCACCCCTCCACTTT. Amino acids: CASRQTGGYSPLHF.

This clone was counted a few times. The chain is built from TRBV30 and TRBJ1-6, with 7 bases fitting TRBD1. This CDR3 has 15 amino acids. Germline assignment: CDR1 GTSNPN and CDR2 SVGIG (reference sequence). V gave up 0 bases and J gave up 10 bases; unmatched junction bases: 9. CDR3 DNA sequence: TGTGCCTGGAGTGTATTCCCGACAGGGAGCTCACCCCTCCACTTT. Amino acid sequence: CAWSVFPTGSSPLHF.

The genes are TRBV28 and TRBJ2-7, with 8 bases aligning to TRBD1. The CDR3 is 12 amino acids. V dropped 7 bases and J dropped 4; count of bases not matched to a gene: 3. The germline V gene has CDR1 MDHEN and CDR2 SYDVKM. The CDR3 here is CASTRTGYEQYF. In DNA, the CDR3 is TGTGCCAGCACTCGGACAGGGTACGAGCAGTACTTC.

This clone was recorded once. This chain connects TRBV9 to TRBJ2-2; 8 positions agree with TRBD2. V gave up 0 bases and J gave up 3 bases; unmatched junction bases: 16. Looked up from germline, CDR1 is SGDLS and CDR2 is YYNGEE. This CDR3 is built from 20 residues. CDR3 sequence (DNA): TGTGCCAGCAGCGTAGACGTTGAGCTGACGGGGGGGCCCTACACCGGGGAGCTGTTTTTT. Its translation: CASSVDVELTGGPYTGELFF.

V is TRBV2 and J is TRBJ2-1; TRBD2 might be the D (6 bases). The V gene's germline CDR1 is SNHLY and CDR2 FYNNEI. This CDR3 is 13 amino acids long. The V gene lost 9 bases and the J gene lost 6 bases, with 15 bases spanning the gap. This chain's CDR3 is CASLRDLGNEQFF. In nucleotides, the CDR3 is TGTGCCAGTCTCCGGGACTTAGGCAATGAGCAGTTCTTC.